The clone carrying this T cell receptor beta chain showed up just a few times. Its antigen remains unidentified. This specimen belongs to a study of blood T cells in healthy people across ages. Study-level results: In older individuals, TCR beta diversity per million T cells was lower, falling roughly linearly with age.

Losses at the gene ends were 0 bases for V and 3 bases for J; bases not matched to a gene: 2. This CDR3 is 14 amino acids long. CDR1 and CDR2 from the germline V gene are LGHDT and YNNKEL (reference sequence). A second about 7 to 12 cycle PCR used barcoded and J-beta primers. TCRdb re-analysed the 5' RACE reads in MiXCR, keeping a single row per CDR3 protein. The data hold roughly 800,000 distinct CDR3 sequences, with about 53% observed a single time. The chain combines TRBV3-1 with TRBJ2-7; 7 bases are shared with TRBD2. The sample consisted of blood. This clonotype was sampled from a man older than 75 in good health. This CDR3 reads CASSQDLAVYEQYF. The CDR3 nucleotides read TGTGCCAGCAGCCAAGATCTAGCGGTCTACGAGCAGTACTTC.